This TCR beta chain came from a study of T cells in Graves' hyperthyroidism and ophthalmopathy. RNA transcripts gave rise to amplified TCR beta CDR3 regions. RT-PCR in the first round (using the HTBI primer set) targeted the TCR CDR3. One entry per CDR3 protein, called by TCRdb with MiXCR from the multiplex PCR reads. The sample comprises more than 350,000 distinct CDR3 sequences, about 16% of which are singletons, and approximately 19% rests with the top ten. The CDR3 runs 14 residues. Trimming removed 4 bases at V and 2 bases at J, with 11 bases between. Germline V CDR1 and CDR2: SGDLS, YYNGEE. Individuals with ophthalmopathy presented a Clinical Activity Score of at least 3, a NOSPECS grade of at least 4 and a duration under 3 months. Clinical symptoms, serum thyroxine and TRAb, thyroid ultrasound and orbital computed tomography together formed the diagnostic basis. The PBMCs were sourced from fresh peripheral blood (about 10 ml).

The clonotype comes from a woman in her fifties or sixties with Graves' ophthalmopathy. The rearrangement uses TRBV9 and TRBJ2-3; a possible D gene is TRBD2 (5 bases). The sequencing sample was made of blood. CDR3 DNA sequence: TGTGCCAGCAGCCCGCGGGCGGTCACAGATACGCAGTATTTT. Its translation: CASSPRAVTDTQYF.